The 25 T cell receptor beta chains below come from one sample, sequenced in a study of shared clonotypes between healthy human individuals. Sequencing was performed with immunoSEQ multiplex PCR; in TCRdb, only in-frame clones are kept and a portion is missing. The sample records 2 million to 2.5 million clones, about 95% being singletons. The sample comprised naive CD4+ T cells sorted from blood. The sample's subset: CD45RA+ positively selected. The origin of the receptors is a man younger than 35 in good health.

The table lists this clone with many counts. The CDR3 nucleotides read TGTGCCAGCAGCCCCAGTTGGGCAAATCCCTACGAGCAGTACTTC. Its protein is CASSPSWANPYEQYF. The rearrangement joins TRBV7-2 to TRBJ2-7; D remains ambiguous. Germline values: CDR1 SGHTA, CDR2 FQGNSA. This CDR3 has 15 amino acids. The germline V and J ends were trimmed by 5 bases and 2 bases, with 16 bases remaining between them.

This CDR3 reads CAWNQGARNSPLHF. DNA for the CDR3: TGTGCCTGGAACCAGGGGGCGAGGAATTCACCCCTCCACTTT. The chain employs TRBV30 and TRBJ1-6; 8 nucleotides align to TRBD1. From germline, CDR1 is GTSNPN and CDR2 SVGIG (reference sequence). The CDR3 is 14 residues long. V was clipped by 4 bases and J by 7 bases; unmatched bases: 6.

The chain links TRBV4-1 to TRBJ2-6; the D gene is possibly TRBD1 (5 bases). This CDR3 contains 15 residues. Germline CDR1 MGHRA, CDR2 YSYEKL. V was clipped by 1 base and J by 3 bases, with 7 bases between them. The CDR3 protein is CASSQAGNGANVLTF. CDR3 DNA: TGCGCCAGCAGCCAAGCAGGGAATGGGGCCAACGTCCTGACTTTC.

With regard to this clone: Other DNA sequences of this sample code for an identical CDR3. The chain links TRBV29-1 to TRBJ1-2; no clear D. CDR1 and CDR2 (germline): SQVTM, ANQGSEA. This CDR3 contains 10 residues. V lost 4 bases, J lost 6 bases, and 6 bases lay in between. The CDR3 here is CSVGLDGYTF. The DNA for the CDR3 is TGCAGCGTTGGGCTAGATGGCTACACCTTC.

This chain uses TRBV7-2 with TRBJ2-7; D gene uncertain. Trimming pared 1 base from V and 4 bases from J, leaving 11 bases between. Germline V gives CDR1 SGHTA, CDR2 FQGNSA. CDR3 length equals 14 residues. The chain's CDR3 is CASSLGLFGYEQYF. Here the CDR3 DNA reads TGTGCCAGCAGCTTAGGCCTATTCGGGTACGAGCAGTACTTC.

Regarding this clone: Other DNA variants within this sample encode the same CDR3. The gene calls are TRBV19 and TRBJ2-2; tentative D call: TRBD1 (5 bases). V was shortened by 4 bases and J by 2 bases, with 8 bases between the two germline ends. The CDR3 runs 14 residues. The germline V gene has CDR1 LNHDA and CDR2 SQIVND (reference sequence). DNA for the CDR3: TGTGCCAGTAGTACCGGACAAAACACCGGGGAGCTGTTTTTT. This sequence encodes CASSTGQNTGELFF.

The J gene is TRBJ1-6, the V gene TRBV28, with D perhaps TRBD1 (6 bases). Looked up from germline, CDR1 is MDHEN and CDR2 is SYDVKM. Trimming shortened V by 6 bases and J by 10 bases, and 13 bases separated the two germline ends. The CDR3 runs 13 residues. CDR3 loop: CASRGGLGSPLHF. CDR3 bases: TGTGCCAGCAGGGGGGGGCTGGGCTCACCCCTCCACTTT.

Of note for this clone: Other DNA sequences in this specimen translate into the identical CDR3. The rearrangement links TRBV5-8 to TRBJ1-5, with TRBD1 matching 7 bases. Germline assignment: CDR1 SGHTS and CDR2 YDEGEE. The CDR3 is 15 residues long. Trimming took 0 bases from V and 1 from J; bases not matched to a gene: 1. This chain's CDR3 is CASSLGQGSNQPQHF. In DNA form, the CDR3 reads TGTGCCAGCAGCTTGGGACAGGGCAGCAATCAGCCCCAGCATTTT. Complete variable domain (other parts from reference TRBV5-8 and TRBJ1-5): EAGVTQSPTHLIKTRGQQATLRCSPISGHTSVYWYQQALGLGLQFLLWYDEGEERNRGNFPPRFSGRQFPNYSSELNVNALELEDSALYLCASSLGQGSNQPQHFGDGTRLSIL.

In regard to this clone: Other DNA sequences in the same sample also yield this CDR3. The chain has TRBV9 and TRBJ2-3; D remains ambiguous. V shed 0 bases and J shed 1 base, with 6 bases lying between them. Germline V gives CDR1 SGDLS, CDR2 YYNGEE. The length of the CDR3 is 14 residues. This CDR3 reads CASSVGTGTDTQYF. Here the CDR3 DNA reads TGTGCCAGCAGCGTAGGGACGGGCACAGATACGCAGTATTTT.

This clone was detected only once. The sample carries other DNA sequences with the same CDR3. The chain combines TRBV10-3 with TRBJ2-5; unclear D gene. In germline, CDR1 is ENHRY, CDR2 SYGVKD. The CDR3 has 14 residues. Trimming took off 3 bases at V and 2 bases at J, with 10 bases between the two ends. As DNA, the CDR3 is TGTGCCATCAGTGACTTGGGGTCTCAAGAGACCCAGTACTTC. Protein product: CAISDLGSQETQYF.

This clone came up once. The chain has TRBV7-9 and TRBJ1-5; 8 positions match TRBD1. The CDR3 is 15 amino acids. After removal of 5 bases from V and 5 bases from J, the junction contained 8 bases not matched to a gene. Germline values: CDR1 SEHNR, CDR2 FQNEAQ (reference sequence). The CDR3 is CASSRGQGGYQPQHF. In nucleotides, the CDR3 is TGTGCCAGCAGCCGCGGACAGGGAGGCTATCAGCCCCAGCATTTT.

Only a few counts were recorded for this clone. The rearrangement uses TRBV10-1 and TRBJ2-2; D may be TRBD1 or TRBD2 (5 bases each). CDR3 length: 15 amino acids. V was trimmed by 5 bases and J by 3 bases, leaving 13 bases between them. CDR1 and CDR2 (germline): WNHNN, SYGVQD (reference sequence). Here the CDR3 DNA reads TGCGCCAGCAGTCCCGGGACCCCTTACACCGGGGAGCTGTTTTTT. This sequence encodes CASSPGTPYTGELFF.

This chain uses TRBV2 with TRBJ2-1; perhaps TRBD1 as D (6 bases). The germline V gene encodes CDR1 SNHLY and CDR2 FYNNEI. The CDR3 is made up of 13 amino acids. V lost 6 bases, J lost 5 bases, and 11 bases lay in between. Here the CDR3 reads CASSAPGDNEQFF. Written as DNA, the CDR3 is TGTGCCAGCAGCGCCCCAGGGGACAATGAGCAGTTCTTC.

The V call is TRBV10-3, the J call TRBJ2-6, with D perhaps matching TRBD1 (6 bases). The V gene lost 8 bases and the J gene lost 0 bases, with 11 bases spanning the gap. Germline loops: CDR1 ENHRY, CDR2 SYGVKD. The CDR3 loop spans 15 amino acids. CDR3 sequence: CAIGGQLSGANVLTF. The CDR3 nucleotides read TGTGCCATCGGAGGACAGCTCTCTGGGGCCAACGTCCTGACTTTC.

This chain joins TRBV11-2 and TRBJ1-1, with TRBD1 matching over 9 bases. CDR1 is SGHAT and CDR2 is FQNNGV in the germline V gene. The V and J ends lost 4 bases and 4 bases, in that order; junction bases with no gene match: 7. The CDR3 is 15 residues long. The CDR3 region has the DNA TGTGCCAGCAGCTACCGGACAGGGGAGGGCACTGAAGCTTTCTTT. This encodes CASSYRTGEGTEAFF.

With respect to this clone: The same CDR3 is also encoded by other DNA sequences in this sample. The chain links TRBV28 to TRBJ1-4; a possible D gene is TRBD1 (5 bases). CDR1 is MDHEN and CDR2 is SYDVKM in the germline V gene. The ends were cut back, 2 bases at V and 8 bases at J, with 9 bases in the middle. The CDR3 extends over 13 amino acids. CDR3 in DNA: TGTGCCAGCAGTTTAGGCGGGGGGGAAAAACTGTTTTTT. The encoded protein is CASSLGGGEKLFF.

The V call is TRBV27, the J call TRBJ2-7, with D perhaps TRBD1 (5 bases). This CDR3 region has 11 residues. Germline CDR1 reads MNHEY; CDR2 reads SMNVEV (reference sequence). Deletions cut 4 bases from V and 6 bases from J, with 7 bases between. Here the CDR3 reads CASSSQGEQYF. DNA for the CDR3: TGTGCCAGCAGTTCCCAGGGCGAGCAGTACTTC.

Comment on this clone: Additional DNA sequences in this sample encode the identical CDR3. The chain joins TRBV9 to TRBJ2-5; either TRBD1 or TRBD2 may fit D (5 bases each). Between the trimmed V and J ends, which lost 0 bases and 3 bases, there was a span of 6 bases. Per the germline V gene, CDR1 is SGDLS and CDR2 is YYNGEE. The CDR3 has 13 residues. The CDR3 region is CASSVGGEETQYF. The CDR3 DNA sequence: TGTGCCAGCAGCGTAGGAGGGGAAGAGACCCAGTACTTC. The whole variable domain, filled in from reference TRBV9 and TRBJ2-5, reads DSGVTQTPKHLITATGQRVTLRCSPRSGDLSVYWYQQSLDQGLQFLIQYYNGEERAKGNILERFSAQQFPDLHSELNLSSLELGDSALYFCASSVGGEETQYFGPGTRLLVL.

The chain links TRBV5-6 to TRBJ2-1; 7 bases line up with TRBD2. This CDR3 region has 12 residues. Trimming cost V 2 bases and J 12 bases; bases outside gene matches: 5. CDR1 SGHDT and CDR2 YYEEEE come from the germline V gene. The CDR3 DNA reads as TGTGCCAGCAGCTTCCGTCTAGCGGCGCAGTTCTTC. Protein: CASSFRLAAQFF.

The V and J genes are TRBV6-1 and TRBJ2-2, with 7 bases identical to TRBD1. CDR3 size: 14 residues. Germline CDR1 MNHNS, CDR2 SASEGT. After removal of 6 bases from V and 2 bases from J, the junction contained 3 bases not matched to a gene. The CDR3 bases are TGTGCCAGCAGGGGACAGCAAAACACCGGGGAGCTGTTTTTT. It specifies CASRGQQNTGELFF.

V gene TRBV18 combines with J gene TRBJ2-7; a possible D gene is TRBD2 (6 bases). CDR1 is KGHSH and CDR2 is LQKENI in the germline V gene. The V end was cut by 3 bases, the J end by 0 bases, with 12 bases between. The CDR3 length is 15 residues. DNA of the CDR3: TGTGCCAGCTCACCCAGCCCGGGGGACTCCTACGAGCAGTACTTC. This translates into CASSPSPGDSYEQYF.

J is TRBJ1-6 and V is TRBV7-8; 7 nucleotides line up with TRBD1. After removal of 3 bases from V and 5 bases from J, the junction contained 4 bases not matched to a gene. CDR1 and CDR2 (germline): SGHVS, FQNEAQ. The CDR3 contains 15 residues. The CDR3 nucleotides read TGTGCCAGCAGCTTGAGGGACAGTAATAATTCACCCCTCCACTTT. It specifies CASSLRDSNNSPLHF.

The genes are TRBV2 and TRBJ1-1; D ambiguous. The CDR3 has 15 amino acids. Per the germline V gene, CDR1 is SNHLY and CDR2 is FYNNEI. V was pared by 5 bases and J by 6 bases, with 19 bases between. The CDR3 protein is CASSHEKAGSPEAFF. In DNA form, the CDR3 reads TGTGCCAGCAGTCACGAGAAAGCAGGCTCACCTGAAGCTTTCTTT.

This chain links TRBV6-5 with TRBJ2-7; 11 nucleotides align to TRBD1. The CDR3 sequence is 15 residues long. Losses at the gene ends were 6 bases for V and 2 bases for J; bases not matched to a gene: 6. Germline CDR1 is MNHEY and CDR2 is SVGAGI. The CDR3 DNA reads TGTGCCAGCAGCCTAGGGGACAGGGGGGCCTACGAGCAGTACTTC. Protein sequence: CASSLGDRGAYEQYF.

The V gene is TRBV7-3, the J gene TRBJ2-3; TRBD2 matches at 8 bases. Germline CDR1 reads SGHTA; CDR2 reads FQGTGA. J gave up 1 base and V 3 bases, and 3 bases lay outside the gene matches. This CDR3 contains 15 residues. The DNA of the CDR3 is TGTGCCAGCAGCTTTGAGACTAGCGGCACAGATACGCAGTATTTT. Its protein product is CASSFETSGTDTQYF.